The 26 T cell receptor beta chains listed next were all sequenced from one sample in a study of blood T cell repertoires in COVID-19. TCRdb keeps only in-frame clones here, not all; method: immunoSEQ multiplex PCR. In the table there are more than 250,000 clones, roughly 85% of which are singletons. The sample was PBMCs or T cells enriched from blood (not recorded which). The source is a woman under 40 who had recovered from COVID-19.

The rearrangement uses TRBV19 and TRBJ1-4, with 7 nucleotides matching TRBD1. Trimming removed 5 bases from V and 1 base from J; junction bases left unmatched: 4. The germline V gene encodes CDR1 LNHDA and CDR2 SQIVND (reference sequence). The CDR3 covers 15 residues. DNA of the CDR3: TGTGCCAGTAGTCCGCGACAGGGAACTAATGAAAAACTGTTTTTT. It codes for CASSPRQGTNEKLFF.

The CDR3 here is CAISERENTEAFF. The CDR3 DNA follows: TGTGCCATCAGTGAGAGAGAAAACACTGAAGCTTTCTTT. The chain employs TRBV10-3 and TRBJ1-1; D unclear. Trimming cost V 2 bases and J 2 bases, with 6 bases left between them. Germline CDR1 and CDR2: ENHRY and SYGVKD. The CDR3 is 13 amino acids.

The rearrangement links TRBV7-2 to TRBJ2-7, with D possibly TRBD1 on 6 matching bases. The CDR3 length is 11 residues. CDR1 and CDR2 from the germline V gene are SGHTA and FQGNSA. V shed 5 bases and J shed 12 bases, with 14 bases lying between them. In DNA, the CDR3 is TGTGCCAGCAGCCCCCGGGACATCCTGTACTTC. Residues: CASSPRDILYF.

The chain links TRBV9 to TRBJ1-1, with D tentatively TRBD1 (6 bases). V lost 2 bases to trimming and J lost 6 bases, with 17 bases between them. CDR1 is SGDLS and CDR2 is YYNGEE in the germline V gene. The CDR3 totals 15 residues. As DNA, the CDR3 is TGTGCCAGCAGCGTTCAGACAGGTGTCGCCCCTGAAGCTTTCTTT. It is translated as CASSVQTGVAPEAFF.

The V call is TRBV2, the J call TRBJ1-5; D is perhaps TRBD1 (6 bases). V dropped 7 bases and J dropped 5 bases, with 21 bases sitting between them. Germline CDR1 SNHLY, CDR2 FYNNEI. The CDR3 contains 16 residues. Here the CDR3 reads CASKLTGWGRDQPQHF. For the CDR3, the DNA is TGTGCCAGCAAGTTAACAGGGTGGGGGAGAGATCAGCCCCAGCATTTT.

A single count supports this clone. The chain combines TRBV19 with TRBJ1-3, with 7 positions matching TRBD1. After removal of 3 bases from V and 0 bases from J, the junction contained 8 bases not matched to a gene. The CDR3 totals 17 residues. The germline CDR1 and CDR2 sequences are LNHDA and SQIVND (reference sequence). CDR3 loop: CASSIGRGKISGNTIYF. Here the CDR3 DNA reads TGTGCCAGTAGTATCGGCAGGGGGAAAATCTCTGGAAACACCATATATTTT.

The genes are TRBV4-3 and TRBJ1-1; 10 nucleotides agree with TRBD1. The CDR3 sequence is 15 residues long. V shed 6 bases and J 1 base; nucleotides not matched to a gene: 5. Germline CDR1 and CDR2: LGHNA and YSLEER. In DNA, the CDR3 is TGCGCCAGCAGTCGGGGACAGGGGCGGAACACTGAAGCTTTCTTT. Its translation: CASSRGQGRNTEAFF.

This chain uses TRBV2 with TRBJ2-7; the D is unclear. The germline CDR1 and CDR2 sequences are SNHLY and FYNNEI. The CDR3 is 12 residues long. V was pared by 5 bases and J by 3 bases, with 8 bases between. CDR3 amino acids: CASSLTGYEQYF. The CDR3 region has the DNA TGTGCCAGCAGTCTAACGGGCTACGAGCAGTACTTC.

In DNA form, the CDR3 reads TGTGCCAGCAGCTTAGCTCCTAGCGGGTCGGAGACCCAGTACTTC. It encodes CASSLAPSGSETQYF. The genes are TRBV7-6 and TRBJ2-5; 8 nucleotides match TRBD2. After removal of 0 bases from V and 5 bases from J, the junction contained 5 bases not matched to a gene. The CDR3 contains 15 residues. Germline V gives CDR1 SGHVS, CDR2 FNYEAQ.

The chain combines TRBV19 with TRBJ2-7; D is undetermined. The CDR3 extends over 16 amino acids. Per the germline V gene, CDR1 is LNHDA and CDR2 is SQIVND (reference sequence). Trimming cost V 1 base and J 2 bases, with 15 bases left between them. CDR3 region: CASSIVPGSPAYEQYF. Here the CDR3 DNA reads TGTGCCAGTAGTATAGTTCCAGGTTCGCCGGCCTACGAGCAGTACTTC.

This clone was recorded once. This chain links TRBV10-3 with TRBJ1-5; 7 bases agree with TRBD1. Germline CDR1 ENHRY, CDR2 SYGVKD. CDR3 length: 16 residues. Trimming cost V 0 bases and J 0 bases; bases outside gene matches: 2. The CDR3 sequence is CAISESGTDSNQPQHF. The CDR3 bases are TGTGCCATCAGTGAGTCTGGGACAGATAGCAATCAGCCCCAGCATTTT.

This chain connects TRBV6-5 to TRBJ1-2; D remains unclear. CDR3 length equals 12 residues. V was pared by 7 bases and J by 4 bases, with 10 bases between. CDR1 is MNHEY and CDR2 is SVGAGI in the germline V gene. The CDR3 nucleotides read TGTGCCAGCATAACCGGGTCCTATGGCTACACCTTC. It encodes CASITGSYGYTF.

This clone was detected only once. This chain links TRBV7-6 with TRBJ2-3; possible D gene TRBD2, 6 bases. Germline V CDR1 and CDR2: SGHVS, FNYEAQ. V was shortened by 5 bases and J by 0 bases, with 15 bases between the two germline ends. The length of the CDR3 is 16 residues. The DNA of the CDR3 is TGTGCCAGCAGCCTGGGTAGCGGTTCTAGCACAGATACGCAGTATTTT. Amino acid sequence: CASSLGSGSSTDTQYF.

The chain carries TRBV2 and TRBJ2-5, with D maybe TRBD1 (5 bases). CDR1 and CDR2 from the germline V gene are SNHLY and FYNNEI. The ends were cut back, 4 bases at V and 3 bases at J, with 9 bases in the middle. The CDR3 totals 13 residues. The CDR3 protein is CASSGGREETQYF. DNA of the CDR3: TGTGCCAGCAGTGGGGGCAGGGAAGAGACCCAGTACTTC.

CDR3 region: CSASGLRQETQYF. CDR3 sequence (DNA): TGCAGCGCCAGTGGGCTAAGACAAGAGACCCAGTACTTC. V is TRBV29-1 and J is TRBJ2-5; D gene ambiguous. Germline V gene lookup returns CDR1 SQVTM and CDR2 ANQGSEA. The CDR3 runs to 13 residues. V lost 7 bases and J lost 2, with 14 bases in between.

The genes are TRBV6-5 and TRBJ1-5; D possibly corresponds to TRBD1 (5 bases). This CDR3 region has 14 residues. The V gene's germline CDR1 is MNHEY and CDR2 SVGAGI. V gave up 0 bases and J gave up 4 bases, with 7 bases separating them. The CDR3 nucleotides are TGTGCCAGCAGTTACTCGGCAGGGAATCAGCCCCAGCATTTT. As protein: CASSYSAGNQPQHF.

V usage is TRBV20-1 and J usage is TRBJ1-2; D is unclear. Trimming took 5 bases from V and 0 from J, leaving 4 bases between them. Looked up from germline, CDR1 is DFQATT and CDR2 is SNEGSKA (reference sequence). The CDR3 length is 11 residues. CDR3 loop: CSADSNYGYTF. The CDR3 region has the DNA TGCAGTGCTGACTCTAACTATGGCTACACCTTC.

The chain has TRBV12-3 or TRBV12-4 and TRBJ1-3; tentatively, D is TRBD1 (5 bases). The V gene lost 7 bases and the J gene lost 3 bases, with 10 bases spanning the gap. This CDR3 comprises 13 residues. The DNA for the CDR3 is TGTGCCAGCACCCGGGGGGATGGAAACACCATATATTTT. Its translation: CASTRGDGNTIYF.

The DNA of the CDR3 is TGCGCCAGCAGCCAAGTCGACCAGGGGCGTGAAAAACTGTTTTTT. It is translated as CASSQVDQGREKLFF. The chain is built from TRBV4-1 and TRBJ1-4; possible D gene TRBD1, 6 bases. Trimming left V 1 base short and J 7 bases short, with 13 bases between. The CDR3 has 15 residues. Germline V gene sequence: CDR1 MGHRA, CDR2 YSYEKL.

In regard to this clone: Other DNA sequences within the sample encode an identical CDR3. V and J are TRBV12-5 and TRBJ1-1, with a weak D call TRBD1 (5 bases). The CDR3 consists of 12 residues. Trimming removed 6 bases at V and 3 bases at J, with 8 bases between. CDR1 and CDR2 (germline): LGHNT, FRNRAP. The CDR3 DNA is TGTGCTAGTGGGCAGGGTTACACTGAAGCTTTCTTT. Translating it yields CASGQGYTEAFF.

This chain joins TRBV25-1 and TRBJ1-3; D ambiguous. The CDR3 length is 13 residues. The V end lost 8 bases, the J end lost 4 bases, and 12 bases lay between the germline ends. Germline V gene sequence: CDR1 MGHDK, CDR2 SYGVNS. CDR3 loop: CASHNSGGNTIYF. The DNA for the CDR3 is TGTGCCAGCCACAATTCGGGGGGAAACACCATATATTTT.

The V gene is TRBV7-3, the J gene TRBJ2-7, with TRBD1 matching 8 bases. This CDR3 has 19 amino acids. The germline gives CDR1 SGHTA, CDR2 FQGTGA. The J segment lost 2 bases and the V segment lost 4 bases, leaving 19 bases of the junction unmatched. The DNA of the CDR3 is TGTGCCAGCAGCTCATTCTATAGGAAGGACAGGGTAATCCCCTACGAGCAGTACTTC. It specifies CASSSFYRKDRVIPYEQYF.

This rearrangement joins TRBV6-2 or TRBV6-3 to TRBJ2-1; D possibly corresponds to TRBD1 (6 bases). Germline CDR1 MNHEY, CDR2 SVGEGT. V lost 2 bases to trimming and J lost 8 bases, with 10 bases between them. The CDR3 sequence is 13 residues long. The CDR3 protein is CASSYAGGHEQFF. The CDR3 region has the DNA TGTGCCAGCAGTTACGCTGGGGGCCATGAGCAGTTCTTC.

The chain is built from TRBV4-1 and TRBJ1-1; D remains ambiguous. The CDR3 is 17 amino acids. V shed 4 bases and J shed 1 base, with 19 bases lying between them. CDR1 and CDR2 from the germline V gene are MGHRA and YSYEKL. The CDR3: CASSRSEGSKQNTEAFF. The CDR3 nucleotides read TGCGCCAGCAGCCGGTCCGAGGGATCTAAACAGAACACTGAAGCTTTCTTT.

The rearrangement joins TRBV7-3 to TRBJ1-1; D gene unclear. CDR1 is SGHTA, CDR2 FQGTGA, per germline. There are 14 residues in the CDR3. V gave up 2 bases and J gave up 1 base, with 8 bases separating them. The CDR3, as DNA: TGTGCCAGCAGCTTAGGACTTGGGAACACTGAAGCTTTCTTT. Its translation: CASSLGLGNTEAFF.

The chain is built from TRBV30 and TRBJ2-5; 13 nucleotides align to TRBD2. V was clipped by 1 base and J by 2 bases; unmatched bases: 4. Germline CDR1 and CDR2: GTSNPN and SVGIG (reference sequence). This CDR3 has 16 residues. Written as DNA, the CDR3 is TGTGCCTGGAGTGAACTAGCGGGGGGGGCACAAGAGACCCAGTACTTC. Translation: CAWSELAGGAQETQYF.